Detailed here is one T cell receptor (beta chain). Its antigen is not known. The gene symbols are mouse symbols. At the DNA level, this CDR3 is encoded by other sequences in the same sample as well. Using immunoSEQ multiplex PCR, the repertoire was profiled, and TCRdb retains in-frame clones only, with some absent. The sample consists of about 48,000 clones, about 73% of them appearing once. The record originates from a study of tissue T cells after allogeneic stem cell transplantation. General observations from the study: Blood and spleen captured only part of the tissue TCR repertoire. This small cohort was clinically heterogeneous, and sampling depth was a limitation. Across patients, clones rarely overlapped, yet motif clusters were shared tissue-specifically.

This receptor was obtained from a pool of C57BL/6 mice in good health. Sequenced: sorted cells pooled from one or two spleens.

CDR3 region: CAWSLQGEGEQYF. CDR3 bases read: TGTGCCTGGAGTCTACAGGGGGAGGGCGAACAGTAC. This rearrangement joins TRBV31 to TRBJ2-7; the match to TRBD1 covers 8 bases. The sequenced fragment ends 1 residue before the CDR3 boundary, so the rest is inferred from the germline J gene. This CDR3 region has 13 residues. Germline V gene lookup returns CDR1 GKSSPN and CDR2 SITVG. The V segment lost 0 bases and the J segment 7 bases; nucleotides outside the gene matches: 5.